This TCR beta chain was profiled in a study of blood T cells in healthy people across ages. Overall study findings and caveats: Expanded clonotype changes were possibly confounded by unknown donor CMV status.

Through a sample-barcoded 5' primer and a J-beta primer mix, a second PCR was run for roughly 6 to 12 cycles. From the 5' RACE reads, TCRdb called clonotypes with MiXCR, one entry per CDR3 protein. There are 1,500,000 or so distinct CDR3 sequences in the sample; around 40% occur only once, and over 3.5% lies in the top ten. Germline CDR1 SGHTA, CDR2 FQGNSA. There are 14 residues in the CDR3. Trimming took 7 bases from V and 6 from J; bases not matched to a gene: 4. This clonotype was detected a few times. No antigen is known for it. The sample comprised blood. The sequence came from a young woman in good health. The chain couples TRBV7-2 to TRBJ2-1; the match to TRBD1 covers 12 bases. This CDR3 reads CASTRDRGPNEQFF. The CDR3 DNA sequence: TGTGCCAGCACCAGGGACAGGGGGCCCAATGAGCAGTTCTTC. Based on the CDR3 plus reference TRBV7-2 and TRBJ2-1, the full variable domain is GAGVSQSPSNKVTEKGKDVELRCDPISGHTALYWYRQSLGQGLEFLIYFQGNSAPDKSGLPSDRFSAERTGGSVSTLTIQRTQQEDSAVYLCASTRDRGPNEQFFGPGTRLTVL.